Described below is a single T cell receptor (beta chain) sequence and its context. Sequencing was performed with immunoSEQ multiplex PCR; in TCRdb, only in-frame clones are kept and a portion is missing. This sample has tens of thousands of clones, with approximately 91% found just once. This record comes from a study of OX40 agonist ivuxolimab in advanced cancers. This clonotype was obtained from an adult with an advanced solid tumor such as melanoma, head and neck, liver or kidney cancer. Source: CD4+ or CD8+ T cells sorted from blood, taken in a trial of the OX40 agonist ivuxolimab.

The CDR3 is CASETGARSYNEQFF. CDR3 nucleotide sequence: TGTGCCAGCGAAACAGGGGCTCGCTCCTACAATGAGCAGTTCTTC. The rearrangement uses TRBV5-8 and TRBJ2-1; 7 bases line up with TRBD1. Per the germline V gene, CDR1 is SGHTS and CDR2 is YDEGEE. The CDR3 covers 15 residues. Trimming at V came to 7 bases and at J to 0 bases, leaving 7 bases not matched to a gene.